This T cell receptor (beta chain) is from a study of blood T cell repertoires in COVID-19. Study summary: COVID-19 samples collected from the United States, Italy and Spain covered acute and convalescent phases.

Clones were sequenced by immunoSEQ multiplex PCR, and TCRdb holds only the in-frame ones, with some missing. This sample carries 65,000 to 95,000 clones, about four fifths of them seen once, and the ten largest clones take approximately 15%. V shed 2 bases, J shed 10 bases, and the junction held 12 bases outside the gene matches. The length of the CDR3 is 18 residues. CDR1 and CDR2 from the germline V gene are KGHDR and SFDVKD. Source material: peripheral blood. The TCR was taken from a human donor in a cohort sampled during active COVID-19. The V and J genes are TRBV24-1 and TRBJ2-3; TRBD2 matches 15 bases. The CDR3 region has the DNA TGTGCCACCAGTGATTCCTGGACTAGCGGGGGGGCCCCCTCGGCGCAGTATTTT. Translation gives CATSDSWTSGGAPSAQYF.